This T cell receptor (beta chain) emerged from a study of cytomegalovirus exposure and HLA in healthy donors. The study's findings and limits: With further analysis later on, most CMV-associated TCR beta chains appeared HLA-restricted. Earlier analysis yielded a pattern in which most TCR beta V segments were productive about 87% or about 30% of the time.

Despite likely unrecorded immune exposures, the donors were nominally healthy at the time of sampling. Primers included in the PCR were 60 Vbeta and 13 Jbeta primers. The method was immunoSEQ multiplex PCR; TCRdb's version includes in-frame clones alone and lacks a portion of them. The sample has 100,000 to 120,000 clones, about four fifths seen once. Germline-derived CDR1 and CDR2 are SGHNT and YYREEE (reference sequence). The CDR3 totals 16 residues. Between the trimmed V and J ends, which lost 4 bases and 1 base, there was a span of 17 bases. Comment on this clone: Its antigen is as yet unknown.

This clonotype originated in an older woman in good health and CMV-seropositive. Sequencing was carried out using PBMCs. The J gene is TRBJ1-1, the V gene TRBV5-4, with D perhaps matching TRBD1 (5 bases). The CDR3 DNA reads as TGTGCCAGCAGCCCCTCCCCAGGGTTCCCGAACACTGAAGCTTTCTTT. This codes for CASSPSPGFPNTEAFF. The whole variable domain, remainder taken from reference TRBV5-4 and TRBJ1-1, is ETGVTQSPTHLIKTRGQQVTLRCSSQSGHNTVSWYQQALGQGPQFIFQYYREEENGRGNFPPRFSGLQFPNYSSELNVNALELDDSALYLCASSPSPGFPNTEAFFGQGTRLTVV.